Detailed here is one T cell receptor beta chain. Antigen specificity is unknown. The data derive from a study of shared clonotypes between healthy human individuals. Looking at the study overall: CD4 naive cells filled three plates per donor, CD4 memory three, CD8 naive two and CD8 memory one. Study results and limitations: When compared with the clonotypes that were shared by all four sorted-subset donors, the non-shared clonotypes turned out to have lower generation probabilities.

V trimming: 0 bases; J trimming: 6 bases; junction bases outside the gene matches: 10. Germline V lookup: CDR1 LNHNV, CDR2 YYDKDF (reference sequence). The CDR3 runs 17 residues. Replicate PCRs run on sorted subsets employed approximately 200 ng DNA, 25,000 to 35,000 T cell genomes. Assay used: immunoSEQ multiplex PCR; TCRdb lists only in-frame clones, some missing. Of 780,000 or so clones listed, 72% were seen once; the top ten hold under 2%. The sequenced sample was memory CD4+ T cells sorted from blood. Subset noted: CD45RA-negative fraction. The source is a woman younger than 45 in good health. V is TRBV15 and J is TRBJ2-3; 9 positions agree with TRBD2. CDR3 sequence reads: CATSRESSGSPGDTQYF. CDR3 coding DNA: TGTGCCACCAGCAGAGAGAGTAGCGGGAGTCCCGGGGATACGCAGTATTTT.